Below are 24 T cell receptor beta chains sequenced from a single sample in a study of blood T cell repertoires in COVID-19. The protocol was immunoSEQ multiplex PCR, while the TCRdb copy is restricted to in-frame clones and leaves out a portion. The sample yields over 200,000 clones, approximately 84% seen once. Sequences were obtained from PBMCs or T cells enriched from blood (not recorded which). The source is a man aged 60 to 75 who had recovered from COVID-19.

The rearrangement joins TRBV7-8 to TRBJ2-1, with 8 bases that match TRBD2. Unmatched junction bases numbered 5, after V lost 5 bases and J lost 2 bases. The CDR3 sequence is 15 residues long. Germline CDR1 is SGHVS and CDR2 is FQNEAQ. CDR3 DNA: TGTGCCAGCAGCATCGCGCGGGGGGCCTACAATGAGCAGTTCTTC. The encoded protein is CASSIARGAYNEQFF.

CDR3 loop: CASSLSLRANEKLFF. The CDR3, as DNA: TGCGCCAGCAGCTTGTCTTTGAGGGCTAATGAAAAACTGTTTTTT. The V call is TRBV5-1, the J call TRBJ1-4, with D uncertain. Germline lookup yields CDR1 SGHRS and CDR2 YFSETQ. Trimming took off 1 base at V and 3 bases at J, with 10 bases between the two ends. The CDR3 has 15 residues. The complete variable domain, with remaining parts taken from reference TRBV5-1 and TRBJ1-4, reads KAGVTQTPRYLIKTRGQQVTLSCSPISGHRSVSWYQQTPGQGLQFLFEYFSETQRNKGNFPGRFSGRQFSNSRSEMNVSTLELGDSALYLCASSLSLRANEKLFFGSGTQLSVL.

Here the CDR3 reads CASSPSRGTNQPQHF. In DNA, the CDR3 is TGTGCCAGCAGTCCCTCCCGGGGTACCAATCAGCCCCAGCATTTT. The chain recombines TRBV7-8 with TRBJ1-5; D gene uncertain. V lost 6 bases to trimming and J lost 3 bases, with 15 bases between them. The CDR3 is 15 amino acids. CDR1 is SGHVS and CDR2 is FQNEAQ in the germline V gene.

The chain combines TRBV18 with TRBJ1-1, with D tentatively TRBD1 (6 bases). Trimming took 5 bases from V and 2 from J, leaving 12 bases between them. Germline V lookup: CDR1 KGHSH, CDR2 LQKENI. This CDR3 has 14 residues. CDR3 sequence reads: CASSSMTGNTEAFF. For the CDR3, the DNA is TGTGCCAGCTCATCCATGACAGGTAACACTGAAGCTTTCTTT.

The chain recombines TRBV29-1 with TRBJ1-2; D remains ambiguous. The length of the CDR3 is 8 residues. V lost 7 bases, J lost 13 bases, and 10 bases lay in between. The germline V gene has CDR1 SQVTM and CDR2 ANQGSEA. CDR3 bases: TGCAGCGAAGACGGAGGCACCTTC. It yields the protein CSEDGGTF.

Of note for this clone: The germline gene is not matched at one end of the junction; a read error may be the cause. The genes are TRBV6-5 and TRBJ2-7; tentatively, D is TRBD2 (6 bases). Germline lookup yields CDR1 MNHEY and CDR2 SVGAGI. The CDR3 spans 15 residues. The CDR3 coding sequence is TGTGCCAGCAGTTTAGACCCGGGATCCTTACGGGAGCAGTATTTC. This gives the protein CASSLDPGSLREQYF.

This chain uses TRBV6-1 with TRBJ1-5; 7 bases are a match to TRBD1. The trim removed 2 bases at V and 10 bases at J, leaving 14 bases unmatched. The CDR3 length is 16 residues. Germline V CDR1 and CDR2: MNHNS, SASEGT. The CDR3, as DNA: TGTGCCAGCAGTGAAACCTGGGGACAGCTAGCCGAACCCCAGCATTTT. As protein: CASSETWGQLAEPQHF.

Comments on this clone: This sample includes further DNA sequences coding for the same CDR3. The gene calls are TRBV6-5 and TRBJ1-6; D call uncertain. The germline V and J ends were trimmed by 6 bases and 6 bases, with 6 bases remaining between them. This CDR3 spans 12 amino acids. Germline assignment: CDR1 MNHEY and CDR2 SVGAGI. The CDR3 sequence: CASRDSNSPLHF. The DNA of the CDR3 is TGTGCCAGCAGAGATAGTAATTCACCCCTCCACTTT.

The genes are TRBV3-1 (or the pseudogene TRBV3-2) and TRBJ1-2, with a weak D call TRBD1 (5 bases). Trimming shortened V by 1 base and J by 3 bases, and 12 bases separated the two germline ends. Germline loops: CDR1 LGHDT, CDR2 YNNKEL (reference sequence). The CDR3 has 15 residues. CDR3 in amino acids: CASSQGGGGDYGYTF. CDR3 nucleotide sequence: TGTGCCAGCAGCCAAGGGGGGGGAGGGGACTATGGCTACACCTTC.

CDR3 protein: CASSLVGGSTEAFF. In DNA, the CDR3 is TGTGCCAGCAGCTTAGTTGGGGGGAGCACTGAAGCTTTCTTT. V gene TRBV7-9 combines with J gene TRBJ1-1; weak D call: TRBD1 (5 bases). The length of the CDR3 is 14 residues. V lost 1 base and J lost 4, with 10 bases in between. The germline gives CDR1 SEHNR, CDR2 FQNEAQ (reference sequence).

The V gene is TRBV20-1, the J gene TRBJ1-1, with D unclear. The CDR3 consists of 11 residues. Trimming cost V 5 bases and J 6 bases, with 10 bases left between them. Germline values: CDR1 DFQATT, CDR2 SNEGSKA (reference sequence). The CDR3: CSAPGRPEAFF. The DNA of the CDR3 is TGCAGTGCTCCAGGTAGGCCTGAAGCTTTCTTT.

The CDR3 here is CASGGDSGNTIYF. For the CDR3, the DNA is TGTGCCAGCGGGGGGGACTCTGGAAACACCATATATTTT. V usage is TRBV2 and J usage is TRBJ1-3; D perhaps matches TRBD1 (5 bases). Germline lookup yields CDR1 SNHLY and CDR2 FYNNEI. The CDR3 is made up of 13 amino acids. V dropped 8 bases and J dropped 0 bases, with 8 bases sitting between them.

The J gene is TRBJ1-4, the V gene TRBV2, with D perhaps matching TRBD1 (5 bases). Germline V gives CDR1 SNHLY, CDR2 FYNNEI. V lost 8 bases, J lost 8 bases, and 15 bases lay in between. The CDR3 runs to 13 residues. The chain's CDR3 is CASRGDSGEKLFF. The CDR3 nucleotides are TGTGCCAGCCGGGGGGATTCAGGCGAAAAACTGTTTTTT.

J is TRBJ1-5 and V is TRBV5-4; the D gene is possibly TRBD1 (6 bases). The CDR3 is 15 amino acids. The V end was cut by 1 base, the J end by 4 bases, with 12 bases between. Germline CDR1 reads SGHNT; CDR2 reads YYREEE (reference sequence). The CDR3 reads CASSLWVQGNQPQHF. The CDR3 nucleotides are TGTGCCAGCAGCTTGTGGGTCCAGGGGAATCAGCCCCAGCATTTT.

This clone came up a few times. V usage is TRBV2 and J usage is TRBJ1-5; 11 bases are shared with TRBD1. The CDR3 sequence is 14 residues long. V was clipped by 4 bases and J by 6 bases; unmatched bases: 2. Germline CDR1 reads SNHLY; CDR2 reads FYNNEI. The CDR3 DNA follows: TGTGCCAGCAGTGGGACAGGGGGCGTTCAGCCCCAGCATTTT. This encodes CASSGTGGVQPQHF.

The chain has TRBV7-2 and TRBJ2-5; a weak D match, TRBD2 (5 bases). V was shortened by 8 bases and J by 5 bases, with 21 bases between the two germline ends. Germline CDR1 SGHTA, CDR2 FQGNSA. The CDR3 length is 15 residues. CDR3 nucleotide sequence: TGTGCCAGCTTAGCTTCCGGAGGAGCGGTCGAGACCCAGTACTTC. This translates into CASLASGGAVETQYF.

V is TRBV6-2 or TRBV6-3 and J is TRBJ1-5; TRBD1 might be the D (6 bases). V was clipped by 4 bases and J by 4 bases, with 17 bases between them. The CDR3 runs 16 residues. Germline assignment: CDR1 MNHEY and CDR2 SVGEGT. The CDR3 coding sequence is TGTGCCAGCAGTTCCCCCGCCGGGACACCGAATCAGCCCCAGCATTTT. Protein product: CASSSPAGTPNQPQHF.

V is TRBV19 and J is TRBJ1-4; 7 bases are shared with TRBD1. V gave up 4 bases and J gave up 8 bases; unmatched junction bases: 7. The CDR3 is made up of 14 amino acids. Germline V lookup: CDR1 LNHDA, CDR2 SQIVND (reference sequence). The CDR3: CASSTTGIGEKLFF. CDR3 DNA sequence: TGTGCCAGTAGTACGACAGGGATAGGGGAAAAACTGTTTTTT.

The genes are TRBV30 and TRBJ1-1; 7 bases align to TRBD1. This CDR3 comprises 13 residues. Trimming took 3 bases from V and 4 from J; bases not matched to a gene: 5. Germline lookup yields CDR1 GTSNPN and CDR2 SVGIG (reference sequence). The CDR3 region has the DNA TGTGCCTGGAGGAAGACAGGGACCACTGAAGCTTTCTTT. Translation gives CAWRKTGTTEAFF.

V and J are TRBV24-1 and TRBJ2-2; TRBD1 might be the D (5 bases). The CDR3 spans 17 residues. In germline, CDR1 is KGHDR, CDR2 SFDVKD. Trimming took 0 bases from V and 0 from J, leaving 10 bases between them. CDR3 sequence: CATSDLAQGPNTGELFF. CDR3 in DNA: TGTGCCACCAGTGATTTGGCCCAGGGCCCGAACACCGGGGAGCTGTTTTTT.

This sequence joins TRBV5-1 and TRBJ1-2; D is possibly TRBD1 (5 bases). V was pared by 0 bases and J by 1 base, with 10 bases between. The CDR3 sequence is 15 residues long. Germline CDR1 SGHRS, CDR2 YFSETQ. The CDR3: CASSLVGRVNYGYTF. The DNA for the CDR3 is TGCGCCAGCAGCTTGGTCGGCAGGGTTAACTATGGCTACACCTTC.

The chain links TRBV19 to TRBJ1-5, with a possible D match to TRBD1 (6 bases). The CDR3 has 15 amino acids. Germline values: CDR1 LNHDA, CDR2 SQIVND (reference sequence). The ends were cut back, 6 bases at V and 0 bases at J, with 12 bases in the middle. CDR3 nucleotide sequence: TGTGCCAGTAGACCGGGACACTATAGCAATCAGCCCCAGCATTTT. Protein sequence: CASRPGHYSNQPQHF.

The chain links TRBV7-2 to TRBJ1-5; D is possibly TRBD1 (6 bases). V lost 7 bases and J 7 bases, leaving 20 bases between the germline ends. CDR1 is SGHTA, CDR2 FQGNSA, per germline. The CDR3 totals 15 residues. The CDR3 loop reads CASTLGGVEGQPQHF. As DNA, the CDR3 is TGTGCCAGCACTTTAGGGGGGGTCGAAGGACAGCCCCAGCATTTT.

The genes are TRBV7-2 and TRBJ2-1, with 7 bases identical to TRBD2. Germline CDR1 reads SGHTA; CDR2 reads FQGNSA. Germline trimming cut 0 bases from V and 7 bases from J; bases unmatched to any gene: 0. The CDR3 sequence is 13 residues long. CDR3 amino acids: CASSLAGGNEQFF. CDR3 nucleotide sequence: TGTGCCAGCAGCTTAGCCGGGGGGAATGAGCAGTTCTTC.